The T cell receptor beta chain described here comes from a study of OX40 agonist ivuxolimab in advanced cancers. Study observations and caveats: In the 0.1 to 3.0 mg/kg range, CD4+ and CD8+ blood T cells had expanded clonally by week 6. Low normalized T-cell clonal expansion also characterized some of the nonresponders. In CD8+ T cells, expanded clones were on average more numerous than in CD4+.

The assay was immunoSEQ multiplex PCR, and TCRdb's table has in-frame clones only and misses some. Of about 33,000 clones listed, less than 85% are singletons. CDR3 size: 14 residues. Trimming pared 4 bases from V and 5 bases from J, leaving 14 bases between. The germline CDR1 and CDR2 sequences are MNHEY and SMNVEV (reference sequence). Points on this clone: The target antigen is unknown.

The rearrangement links TRBV27 to TRBJ2-5, with D maybe TRBD2 (7 bases). The receptor's source is an adult with an advanced solid tumor such as melanoma, head and neck, liver or kidney cancer. Sequences were derived from CD4+ or CD8+ T cells sorted from blood, sampled in a trial of the OX40 agonist ivuxolimab. The CDR3 reads CASSSRGAAETQYF. CDR3 sequence (DNA): TGTGCCAGCAGTTCCCGGGGGGCGGCGGAGACCCAGTACTTC.